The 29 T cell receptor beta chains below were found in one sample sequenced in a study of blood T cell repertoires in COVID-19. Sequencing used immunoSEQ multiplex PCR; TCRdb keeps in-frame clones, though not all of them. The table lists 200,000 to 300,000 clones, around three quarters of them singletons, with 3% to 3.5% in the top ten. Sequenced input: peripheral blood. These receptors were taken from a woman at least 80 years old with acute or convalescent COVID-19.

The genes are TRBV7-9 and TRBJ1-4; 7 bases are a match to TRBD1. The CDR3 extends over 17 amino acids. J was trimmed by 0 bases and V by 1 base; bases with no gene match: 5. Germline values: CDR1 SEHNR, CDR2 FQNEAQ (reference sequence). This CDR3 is CASSLGQGLATNEKLFF. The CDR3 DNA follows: TGTGCCAGCAGCTTAGGACAGGGTCTCGCAACTAATGAAAAACTGTTTTTT.

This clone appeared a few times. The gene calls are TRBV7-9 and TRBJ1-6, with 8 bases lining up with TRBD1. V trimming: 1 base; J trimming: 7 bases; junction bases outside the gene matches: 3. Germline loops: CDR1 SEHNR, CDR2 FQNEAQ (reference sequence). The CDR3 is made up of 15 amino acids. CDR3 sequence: CASSLGTGRNSPLHF. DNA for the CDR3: TGTGCCAGCAGCTTAGGGACAGGGCGAAATTCACCCCTCCACTTT.

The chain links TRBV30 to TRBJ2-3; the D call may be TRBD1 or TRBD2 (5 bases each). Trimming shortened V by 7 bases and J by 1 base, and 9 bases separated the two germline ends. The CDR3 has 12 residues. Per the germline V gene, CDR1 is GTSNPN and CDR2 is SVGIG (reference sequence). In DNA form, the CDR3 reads TGTGCCTTGGGACCGGGCACAGATACGCAGTATTTT. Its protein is CALGPGTDTQYF.

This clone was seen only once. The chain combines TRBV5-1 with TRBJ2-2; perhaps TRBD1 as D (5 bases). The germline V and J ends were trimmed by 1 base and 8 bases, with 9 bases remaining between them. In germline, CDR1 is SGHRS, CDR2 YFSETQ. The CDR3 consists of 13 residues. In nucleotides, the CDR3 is TGCGCCAGCAGCTTGCAGGGTTGGGGGGAGCTGTTTTTT. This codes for CASSLQGWGELFF. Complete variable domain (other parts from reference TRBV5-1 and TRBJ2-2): KAGVTQTPRYLIKTRGQQVTLSCSPISGHRSVSWYQQTPGQGLQFLFEYFSETQRNKGNFPGRFSGRQFSNSRSEMNVSTLELGDSALYLCASSLQGWGELFFGEGSRLTVL.

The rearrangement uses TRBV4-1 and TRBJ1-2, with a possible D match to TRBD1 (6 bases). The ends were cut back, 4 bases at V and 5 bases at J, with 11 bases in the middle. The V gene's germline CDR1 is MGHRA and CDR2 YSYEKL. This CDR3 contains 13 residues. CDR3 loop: CASSLTGAYGYTF. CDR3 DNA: TGCGCCAGCAGCCTGACAGGAGCATATGGCTACACCTTC.

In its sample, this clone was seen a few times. CDR3 protein: CASSLASGELFF. For the CDR3, the DNA is TGCGCCAGCAGCTTGGCCAGCGGGGAGCTGTTTTTT. The V gene is TRBV5-1, the J gene TRBJ2-2; D not certain. CDR3 size: 12 residues. Trimming removed 0 bases at V and 7 bases at J, with 4 bases between. Looked up from germline, CDR1 is SGHRS and CDR2 is YFSETQ.

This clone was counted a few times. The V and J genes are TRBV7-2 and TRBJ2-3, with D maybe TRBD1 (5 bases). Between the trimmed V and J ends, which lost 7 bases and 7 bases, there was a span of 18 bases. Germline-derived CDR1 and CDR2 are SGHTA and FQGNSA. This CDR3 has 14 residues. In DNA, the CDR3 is TGTGCCAGCACCCGGACACCAGGCTTGAATACGCAGTATTTT. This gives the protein CASTRTPGLNTQYF.

CDR3 nucleotide sequence: TGTGCCAGCAGCCCGGACAGAGTCTCTCGTTATGGCTACACCTTC. Its protein product is CASSPDRVSRYGYTF. The V and J genes are TRBV14 and TRBJ1-2; D possibly corresponds to TRBD1 (6 bases). This CDR3 contains 15 residues. The V gene lost 4 bases and the J gene lost 5 bases, with 17 bases spanning the gap. Per the germline V gene, CDR1 is SGHDN and CDR2 is FVKESK.

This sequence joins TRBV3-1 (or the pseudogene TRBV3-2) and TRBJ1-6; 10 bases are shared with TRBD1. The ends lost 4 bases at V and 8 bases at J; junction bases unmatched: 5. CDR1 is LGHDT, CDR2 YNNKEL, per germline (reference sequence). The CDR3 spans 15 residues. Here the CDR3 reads CASSRQGAPDSPLHF. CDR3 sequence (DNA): TGTGCCAGCAGCCGACAGGGGGCGCCTGATTCACCCCTCCACTTT.

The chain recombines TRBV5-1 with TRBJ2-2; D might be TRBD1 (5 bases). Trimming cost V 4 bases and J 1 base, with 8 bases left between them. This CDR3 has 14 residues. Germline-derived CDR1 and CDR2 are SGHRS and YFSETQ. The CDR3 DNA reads TGCGCCAGCAGCCTGCAGGGGAACACCGGGGAGCTGTTTTTT. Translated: CASSLQGNTGELFF.

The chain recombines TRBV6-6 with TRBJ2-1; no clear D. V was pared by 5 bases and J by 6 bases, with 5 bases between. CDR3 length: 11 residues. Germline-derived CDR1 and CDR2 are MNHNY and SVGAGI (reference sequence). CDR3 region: CASSRSNEQFF. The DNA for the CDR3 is TGTGCCAGCAGTCGGAGCAATGAGCAGTTCTTC.

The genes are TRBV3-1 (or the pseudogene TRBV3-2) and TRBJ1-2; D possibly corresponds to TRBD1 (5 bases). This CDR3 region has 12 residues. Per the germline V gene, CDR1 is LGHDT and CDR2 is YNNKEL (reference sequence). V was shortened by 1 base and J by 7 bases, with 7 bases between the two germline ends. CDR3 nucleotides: TGTGCCAGCAGCCAAGGCAGGGCTGGCTACACCTTC. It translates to CASSQGRAGYTF.

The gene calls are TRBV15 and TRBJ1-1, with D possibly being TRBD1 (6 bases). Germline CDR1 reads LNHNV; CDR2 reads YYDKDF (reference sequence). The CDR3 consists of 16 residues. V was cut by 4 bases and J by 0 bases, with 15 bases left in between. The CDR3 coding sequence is TGTGCCACCAGCAAAGACAGGAGGACCATGAACACTGAAGCTTTCTTT. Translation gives CATSKDRRTMNTEAFF.

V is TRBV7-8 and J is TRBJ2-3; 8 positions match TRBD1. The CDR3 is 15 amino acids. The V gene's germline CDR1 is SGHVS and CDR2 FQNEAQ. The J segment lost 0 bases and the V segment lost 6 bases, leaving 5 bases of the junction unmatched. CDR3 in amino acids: CASRDRVSSTDTQYF. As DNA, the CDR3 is TGTGCCAGCAGGGACAGGGTCTCGAGCACAGATACGCAGTATTTT.

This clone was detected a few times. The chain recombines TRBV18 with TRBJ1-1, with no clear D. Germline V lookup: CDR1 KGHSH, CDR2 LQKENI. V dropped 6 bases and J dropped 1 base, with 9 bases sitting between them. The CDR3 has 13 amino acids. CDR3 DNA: TGTGCCAGCTCCCCTACAGCGAACACTGAAGCTTTCTTT. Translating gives CASSPTANTEAFF.

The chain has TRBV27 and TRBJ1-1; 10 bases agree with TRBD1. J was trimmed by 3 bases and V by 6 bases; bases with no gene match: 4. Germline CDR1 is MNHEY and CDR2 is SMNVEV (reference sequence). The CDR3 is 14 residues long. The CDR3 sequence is CASSPGQGHTEAFF. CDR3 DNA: TGTGCCAGCAGCCCGGGACAGGGGCACACTGAAGCTTTCTTT.

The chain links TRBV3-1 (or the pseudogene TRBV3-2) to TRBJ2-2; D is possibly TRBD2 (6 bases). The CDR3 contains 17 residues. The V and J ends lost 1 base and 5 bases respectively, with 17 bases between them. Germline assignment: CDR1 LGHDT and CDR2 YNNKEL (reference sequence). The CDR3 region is CASSQGRAGIGTGELFF. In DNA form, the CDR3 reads TGTGCCAGCAGCCAAGGGAGGGCAGGGATAGGGACCGGGGAGCTGTTTTTT.

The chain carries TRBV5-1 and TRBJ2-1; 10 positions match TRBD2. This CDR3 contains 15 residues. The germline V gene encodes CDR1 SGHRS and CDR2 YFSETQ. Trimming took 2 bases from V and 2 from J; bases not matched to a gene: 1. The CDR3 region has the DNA TGCGCCAGCAGCTTAGCGGGGGGGACCTACAATGAGCAGTTCTTC. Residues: CASSLAGGTYNEQFF.

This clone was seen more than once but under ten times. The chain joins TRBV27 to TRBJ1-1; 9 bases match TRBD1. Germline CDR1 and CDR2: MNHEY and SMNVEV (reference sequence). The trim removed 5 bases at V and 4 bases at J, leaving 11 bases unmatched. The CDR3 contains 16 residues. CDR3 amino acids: CASSRLQGARSTEAFF. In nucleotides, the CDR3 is TGTGCCAGCAGTAGATTACAGGGGGCGAGGAGCACTGAAGCTTTCTTT.

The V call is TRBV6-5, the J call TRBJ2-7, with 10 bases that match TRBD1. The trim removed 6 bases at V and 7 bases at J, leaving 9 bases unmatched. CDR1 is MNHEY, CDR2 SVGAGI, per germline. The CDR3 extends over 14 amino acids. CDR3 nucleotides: TGTGCCAGCAGCAACAGGGGACAGGGGAGGGAGCAGTACTTC. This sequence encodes CASSNRGQGREQYF.

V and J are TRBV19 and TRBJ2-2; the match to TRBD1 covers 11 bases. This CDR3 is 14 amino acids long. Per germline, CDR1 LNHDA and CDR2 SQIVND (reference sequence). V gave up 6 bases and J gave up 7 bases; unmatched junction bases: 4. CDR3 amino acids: CASSWTGGGGELFF. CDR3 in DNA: TGTGCCAGTAGCTGGACAGGGGGCGGCGGGGAGCTGTTTTTT.

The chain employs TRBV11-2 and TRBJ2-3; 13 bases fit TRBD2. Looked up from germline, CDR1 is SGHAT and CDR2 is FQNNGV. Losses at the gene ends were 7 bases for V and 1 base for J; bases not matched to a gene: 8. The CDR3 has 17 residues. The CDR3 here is CASTSETSGGRTDTQYF. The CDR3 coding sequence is TGTGCCAGCACCAGTGAGACTAGCGGGGGGCGCACAGATACGCAGTATTTT. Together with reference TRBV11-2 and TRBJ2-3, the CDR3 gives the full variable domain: EAGVAQSPRYKIIEKRQSVAFWCNPISGHATLYWYQQILGQGPKLLIQFQNNGVVDDSQLPKDRFSAERLKGVDSTLKIQPAKLEDSAVYLCASTSETSGGRTDTQYFGPGTRLTVL.

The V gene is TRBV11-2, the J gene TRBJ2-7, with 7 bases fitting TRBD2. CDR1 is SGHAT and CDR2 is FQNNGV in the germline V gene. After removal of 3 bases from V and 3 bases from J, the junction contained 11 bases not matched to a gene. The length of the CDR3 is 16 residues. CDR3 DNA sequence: TGTGCCAGCAGCTTGACTACCGGGACTAACTTCTACGAGCAGTACTTC. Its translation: CASSLTTGTNFYEQYF.

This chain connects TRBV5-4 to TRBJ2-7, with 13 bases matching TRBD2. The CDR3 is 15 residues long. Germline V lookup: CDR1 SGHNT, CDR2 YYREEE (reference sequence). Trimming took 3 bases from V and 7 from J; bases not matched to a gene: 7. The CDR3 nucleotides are TGTGCCAGCAGCTCCGGACTAGCGGGAGCCTCGGAGCAGTACTTC. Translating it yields CASSSGLAGASEQYF.

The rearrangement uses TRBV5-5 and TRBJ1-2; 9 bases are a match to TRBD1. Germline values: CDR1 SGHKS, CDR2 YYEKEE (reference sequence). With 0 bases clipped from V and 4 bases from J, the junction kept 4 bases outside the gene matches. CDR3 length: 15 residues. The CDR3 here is CASSLVGQGSYGYTF. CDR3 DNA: TGTGCCAGCAGCTTGGTGGGACAGGGATCCTATGGCTACACCTTC.

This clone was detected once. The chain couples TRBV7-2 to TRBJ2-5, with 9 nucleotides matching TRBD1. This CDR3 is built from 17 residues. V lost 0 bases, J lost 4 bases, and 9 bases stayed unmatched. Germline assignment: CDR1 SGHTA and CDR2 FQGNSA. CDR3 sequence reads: CASSLAQAQGARETQYF. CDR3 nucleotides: TGTGCCAGCAGCTTAGCCCAGGCACAGGGGGCACGAGAGACCCAGTACTTC.

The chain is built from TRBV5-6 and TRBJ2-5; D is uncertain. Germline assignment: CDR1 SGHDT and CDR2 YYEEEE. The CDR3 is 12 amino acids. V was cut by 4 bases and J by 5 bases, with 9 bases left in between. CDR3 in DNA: TGTGCCAGCAGCCCCCTGAGGGAGACCCAGTACTTC. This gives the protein CASSPLRETQYF.

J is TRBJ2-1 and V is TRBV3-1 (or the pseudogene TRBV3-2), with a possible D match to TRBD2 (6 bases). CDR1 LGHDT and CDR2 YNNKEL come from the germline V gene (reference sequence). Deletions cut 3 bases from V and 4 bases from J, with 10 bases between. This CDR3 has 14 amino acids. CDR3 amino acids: CASSHGSRYNEQFF. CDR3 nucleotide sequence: TGTGCCAGCAGCCACGGGAGTCGATACAATGAGCAGTTCTTC.

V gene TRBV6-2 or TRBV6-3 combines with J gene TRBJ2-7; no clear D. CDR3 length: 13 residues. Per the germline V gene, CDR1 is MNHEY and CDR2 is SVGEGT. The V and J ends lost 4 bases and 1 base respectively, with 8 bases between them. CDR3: CASSSHLSYEQYF. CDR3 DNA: TGTGCCAGCAGTTCCCATCTATCCTACGAGCAGTACTTC.